Listed below are T cell receptor beta chains from one sample, sequenced in a study of control samples from healthy donors and cancer patients. This table comes from immunoSEQ multiplex PCR, and its TCRdb copy is limited to in-frame clones, with some not included. The sample lists about 150,000 clones; 93% were seen once. Sequenced sample: blood. All receptors derive from a man aged 45 to 65 in good health. Each CDR3 is given with its conserved first and last residue. A D gene is named only where the DNA matches it firmly. Some rows mark clone size as missing; the rest say once, few, many or name a class of expanded clone.

J,D,V,size,CDR3,DNA
TRBJ2-2,NA,TRBV5-5,NA,CASSWQGSDTGELFF,TGTGCCAGCAGCTGGCAGGGGTCGGACACCGGGGAGCTGTTTTTT
TRBJ1-2,NA,TRBV6-6,NA,CASSTDMAGGYTF,TGTGCCAGCAGTACTGACATGGCGGGGGGCTACACCTTC
TRBJ1-2,NA,TRBV30,NA,CAWSVQGQPNYGYTF,TGTGCCTGGAGTGTACAGGGTCAGCCTAACTATGGCTACACCTTC
TRBJ2-7,TRBD2,TRBV5-1,NA,CASSLAGHRGYEQYF,TGCGCCAGCAGCTTAGCGGGGCACCGAGGATACGAGCAGTACTTC
TRBJ2-1,NA,TRBV28,NA,CASSVPGGGTGMSEQFF,TGTGCCAGCAGTGTACCTGGAGGGGGAACTGGGATGAGTGAGCAGTTCTTC
TRBJ2-7,NA,TRBV11-1,NA,CASSLGQTSSYEQYF,TGTGCCAGCAGCTTGGGGCAGACCTCCTCCTACGAGCAGTACTTC
TRBJ2-3,NA,TRBV6-5,NA,CASSPTWGITDTQYF,TGTGCCAGCAGTCCCACGTGGGGGATTACGGATACGCAGTATTTT
TRBJ2-7,TRBD1,TRBV6-5,NA,CASSRGTGSSYEQYF,TGTGCCAGCAGTAGAGGGACAGGCAGCTCCTACGAGCAGTACTTC
TRBJ2-7,NA,TRBV28,few,CASRQGSEQYF,TGTGCCAGCCGTCAGGGGAGCGAGCAGTACTTC
TRBJ2-1,TRBD2,TRBV7-9,NA,CASTLGLAGGNEQFF,TGTGCCAGCACCCTCGGACTAGCGGGAGGAAATGAGCAGTTCTTC
TRBJ1-5,NA,TRBV19,once,CASSMVRGGNQPQHF,TGTGCCAGTAGTATGGTTCGTGGCGGCAATCAGCCCCAGCATTTT
TRBJ2-2,NA,TRBV12-5,NA,CASGWGPGGELFF,TGTGCTAGTGGCTGGGGACCTGGCGGGGAGCTGTTTTTT
TRBJ2-1,NA,TRBV5-5,NA,CASSLGGLSYNEQFF,TGTGCCAGCAGCTTGGGGGGGCTCTCCTACAATGAGCAGTTCTTC
TRBJ2-5,TRBD2,TRBV9,NA,CASSVAGGQETQYF,TGTGCCAGCAGCGTGGCGGGGGGCCAAGAGACCCAGTACTTC
TRBJ1-1,NA,TRBV27,NA,CASSLSRVNTEAFF,TGTGCCAGCAGTTTATCAAGGGTGAACACTGAAGCTTTCTTT
TRBJ2-7,NA,TRBV9,NA,CASSVSPGSYEQYF,TGTGCCAGCAGCGTAAGTCCAGGATCCTACGAGCAGTACTTC
TRBJ1-5,TRBD1,TRBV6-5,NA,CASSSTGGQPQHF,TGTGCCAGCAGCTCGACAGGGGGTCAGCCCCAGCATTTT
TRBJ2-1,TRBD2,TRBV6-1,NA,CASSGRLAGGYNEQFF,TGTGCCAGCAGTGGGCGACTAGCGGGAGGATACAATGAGCAGTTCTTC
TRBJ1-5,NA,TRBV6-5,NA,CATLPHTGNQPQHF,TGTGCCACCCTCCCCCACACGGGCAATCAGCCCCAGCATTTT
TRBJ1-1,NA,TRBV2,NA,CASSENVPGATEAFF,TGTGCCAGCAGTGAAAACGTCCCGGGGGCAACTGAAGCTTTCTTT
TRBJ2-3,NA,TRBV3-1/TRBV3-2,NA,CASSSGGYTDTQYF,TGTGCCAGCAGCTCCGGGGGCTACACAGATACGCAGTATTTT
TRBJ2-5,TRBD1,TRBV3-1/TRBV3-2,NA,CASSQPGQGEETQYF,TGTGCCAGCAGCCAACCGGGACAGGGAGAAGAGACCCAGTACTTC
TRBJ2-5,NA,TRBV6-6,NA,CASSYSGQRRETQYF,TGTGCCAGCAGTTACTCTGGACAGCGGAGGGAGACCCAGTACTTC
TRBJ2-3,NA,TRBV5-1,NA,CASSLIPTDTQYF,TGCGCCAGCAGCCTAATTCCCACAGATACGCAGTATTTT
TRBJ1-6,NA,TRBV19,NA,CASSIQGSSYNSPLHF,TGTGCCAGTAGTATCCAGGGGTCGTCCTATAATTCACCCCTCCACTTT
TRBJ2-7,TRBD1,TRBV24-1,NA,CATAGQGNNEQYF,TGTGCCACCGCTGGACAGGGAAACAACGAGCAGTACTTC
TRBJ2-1,TRBD2,TRBV4-1,NA,CASSPGGSSYNEQFF,TGCGCCAGCAGTCCCGGGGGGAGCTCCTACAATGAGCAGTTCTTC
TRBJ2-7,NA,TRBV10-3,NA,CAISESYRDEQYF,TGTGCCATCAGTGAGTCTTACCGAGACGAGCAGTACTTC
TRBJ1-2,NA,TRBV19,NA,CASSNDRTYGYTF,TGTGCCAGTAGCAATGACAGGACCTATGGCTACACCTTC
TRBJ1-1,NA,TRBV18,NA,CASSPRGSRQEGFTEAFF,TGTGCCAGCTCACCACGGGGCAGTCGACAGGAAGGATTCACTGAAGCTTTCTTT
TRBJ2-3,NA,TRBV4-1,once,CASSQGVFTDTQYF,TGCGCCAGCAGCCAAGGTGTCTTCACAGATACGCAGTATTTT
TRBJ2-3,TRBD2,TRBV24-1,NA,CATSDLGTSGTDTQYF,TGTGCCACCAGTGACCTCGGGACTAGCGGCACAGATACGCAGTATTTT
TRBJ1-5,NA,TRBV18,few,CASSLNLQGMDQPQHF,TGTGCCAGCTCCCTCAACCTACAGGGCATGGATCAGCCCCAGCATTTT
TRBJ2-5,TRBD2,TRBV28,NA,CASSPGLAGGIETQYF,TGTGCCAGCAGTCCCGGACTAGCGGGAGGAATCGAGACCCAGTACTTC
TRBJ2-7,NA,TRBV28,NA,CANGQPGGYEQYF,TGTGCCAACGGGCAGCCCGGAGGTTACGAGCAGTACTTC
TRBJ2-1,NA,TRBV27,once,CASSLQLISYNEQFF,TGTGCCAGCAGTTTACAGCTAATATCCTACAATGAGCAGTTCTTC
TRBJ1-6,NA,TRBV7-3,NA,CASSLGPSENSPLHF,TGTGCCAGCAGCTTGGGGCCCTCCGAGAATTCACCCCTCCACTTT
TRBJ2-7,NA,TRBV6-6,NA,CASNPGPAYEQYF,TGTGCCAGCAACCCGGGACCAGCGTACGAGCAGTACTTC
TRBJ2-6,NA,TRBV18,NA,CASSPQGTPGANVLTF,TGTGCCAGCTCACCACAGGGTACCCCTGGGGCCAACGTCCTGACTTTC
TRBJ2-7,TRBD2,TRBV28,once,CASSPPAGVSYEQYF,TGTGCCAGCAGTCCTCCTGCGGGAGTAAGCTACGAGCAGTACTTC
TRBJ1-2,NA,TRBV30,NA,CAWGRGGPNYGYTF,TGTGCCTGGGGCCGGGGGGGCCCTAACTATGGCTACACCTTC
TRBJ2-7,TRBD1,TRBV29-1,NA,CSATGTGPEQYF,TGCAGCGCAACCGGGACAGGGCCCGAGCAGTACTTC
TRBJ2-1,NA,TRBV7-5,NA,CARSLGRELEANEQFF,TGTGCCAGAAGCTTAGGAAGGGAATTAGAGGCCAATGAGCAGTTCTTC
TRBJ1-4,NA,TRBV4-1,NA,CASSQDLSGSNEKLFF,TGCGCCAGCAGCCAAGATTTGTCCGGGAGCAATGAAAAACTGTTTTTT
TRBJ1-2,NA,TRBV7-9,NA,CASSLKGTGGYTF,TGTGCCAGCAGCTTAAAGGGTACTGGTGGCTACACCTTC
TRBJ2-1,TRBD2,TRBV7-2,NA,CASSLGLARSYNEQFF,TGTGCCAGCAGCCTCGGACTAGCTAGGTCCTACAATGAGCAGTTCTTC
TRBJ1-4,NA,TRBV27,NA,CASSRQKTNEKLFF,TGTGCCAGCAGCCGACAGAAAACTAATGAAAAACTGTTTTTT
TRBJ2-3,TRBD1,TRBV7-9,NA,CASSYDRGQGTDTQYF,TGTGCCAGCAGTTATGACAGGGGGCAAGGCACAGATACGCAGTATTTT
TRBJ2-3,TRBD2,TRBV30,NA,CAWSTSGYTDTQYF,TGTGCCTGGAGTACTAGCGGTTATACAGATACGCAGTATTTT
TRBJ2-2,NA,TRBV12-5,NA,CASGSGQAGLTGELFF,TGTGCTAGTGGTTCCGGGCAGGCGGGCCTCACCGGGGAGCTGTTTTTT
TRBJ2-7,NA,TRBV5-1,once,CASSFLADYEQYF,TGCGCCAGCAGCTTTTTAGCAGACTACGAGCAGTACTTC
TRBJ2-7,NA,TRBV6-5,NA,CASSYSKSGHYEQYF,TGTGCCAGCAGTTACTCGAAGAGCGGGCACTACGAGCAGTACTTC